These 2 T cell receptor beta chains originate from one sample sequenced in a study of T-cell reconstitution after alpha-beta-depleted transplantation in children. Molecular barcoding with unique molecular identifiers was used for the TCRbeta library. TCRdb ran MiXCR on the PCR reads and lists one entry per CDR3 protein. The top ten hold roughly 13% of the sample, which has around 580,000 distinct CDR3 sequences, under 25% seen once. Here the sequenced sample was PBMCs, mostly from graft donor cells, taken 360 days after TCRalphabeta/CD19-depleted stem cell transplant. All receptors derive from a boy younger than two who had a stem cell transplant for acute myeloid leukemia, so the T cells may come from the graft donor.

This clonotype turned up a few times. The rearrangement joins TRBV11-2 to TRBJ2-1; D uncertain. Germline CDR1 reads SGHAT; CDR2 reads FQNNGV. V lost 8 bases and J 2 bases, leaving 16 bases between the germline ends. This CDR3 region has 15 residues. Here the CDR3 DNA reads TGTGCCAGCGGATCAGCGAAATCCGCCTACAATGAGCAGTTCTTC. Its protein is CASGSAKSAYNEQFF.

This rearrangement joins TRBV18 to TRBJ2-5, with unresolved D. Germline loops: CDR1 KGHSH, CDR2 LQKENI. The CDR3 totals 13 residues. Trimming took off 1 base at V and 5 bases at J, with 8 bases between the two ends. CDR3 residues: CASSPQARETQYF. CDR3 nucleotide sequence: TGTGCCAGCTCACCACAGGCTAGGGAGACCCAGTACTTC.